Listed below are T cell receptor beta chains from one sample, sequenced in a study of vaccination and CD4 T cells after COVID-19. TCRdb reanalysed the PCR reads using MiXCR and keeps one entry per CDR3 protein. The sample consists of about 15,000 distinct CDR3 sequences, approximately 70% of them appearing once. What these receptors recognize is not known. Sequenced sample: CD4+ T cells from blood, cultured in vitro. These receptors came from a human donor who had recovered from COVID-19. CDR3s include the opening cysteine and the closing phenylalanine or tryptophan. A D gene is named only where the DNA matches it firmly. Size tells how often a clone was seen (once, few, many) or the class of an expanded clone, and some rows leave it out.

>-|TRBV20-1|once|TRBJ1-1
TGCAGTGCGGCCCCCACTGAAGCTTTCTTT
CSAAPTEAFF
>-|TRBV20-1|few|TRBJ2-3
TGCAGTGCTGAAGGTCTCCAGCATACGCAGTATTTT
CSAEGLQHTQYF
>-|TRBV20-1|-|TRBJ2-4
TGCAGTGCTAGAGATCCGGGGAGACTAGCCAAAAACATTCAGTACTTC
CSARDPGRLAKNIQYF
>TRBD1|TRBV27|-|TRBJ2-6
TGTGCCAGCAGTTTAGAGATTGGGGACAGTCGCTCTGGGGCCAACGTCCTGACTTTC
CASSLEIGDSRSGANVLTF
>-|TRBV7-2|-|TRBJ2-1
TGCGCCAGCAGCTTAGGGGGGGGGAATGAGCAGTTCTTC
CASSLGGGNEQFF
>-|TRBV6-5|-|TRBJ1-1
TGTGCCAGCAGTTACTCCGTGGCCAGGCTGAACACTGAAGCTTTCTTT
CASSYSVARLNTEAFF
>-|TRBV6-1|-|TRBJ1-5
TGTGCCACTTCGGACGGTCGGAGTCAGCCCCAGCATTTT
CATSDGRSQPQHF
>-|TRBV27|-|TRBJ2-3
TGTGCCAGCAGGGCTAGCACAGATACGCAGTATTTT
CASRASTDTQYF
>TRBD2|TRBV28|-|TRBJ2-3
TGTGCCAGCACGGTGGGGGGGAGGGGCGCAGATACGCAGTATTTT
CASTVGGRGADTQYF
>-|TRBV9|-|TRBJ1-1
TGTGCCAGCAGCGTAGCCGGGGACACTGAAGCTTTCTTT
CASSVAGDTEAFF
>TRBD1|TRBV12-3/TRBV12-4|-|TRBJ2-2
TGTGCCAGCAGGGACGGCGGGACAGGGTTCCCCGGGGAGCTGTTTTTT
CASRDGGTGFPGELFF
>-|TRBV27|-|TRBJ1-2
TGTGCCAGCAGCCCCAATGGGGGGGGCTATGGCTACACCTTC
CASSPNGGGYGYTF
>-|TRBV7-9|-|TRBJ1-5
TGTGCCAGCAGCTTAGCACTGGGGCAGCCCCAGCATTTT
CASSLALGQPQHF
>-|TRBV20-1|once|TRBJ2-1
TGCAGTGCTAGTTTACTATTAAACAATGAGCAGTTCTTC
CSASLLLNNEQFF
>-|TRBV9|-|TRBJ1-6
TGTGCCAGCAGCGTAGGGGGTGGAGGGCTACTTTCACCCCTCCACTTT
CASSVGGGGLLSPLHF
>-|TRBV27|-|TRBJ2-1
TGTGCCAGCAGTTTGTTGGGGAGTAACTCCTACAATGAGCAGTTCTTC
CASSLLGSNSYNEQFF
>-|TRBV7-8|-|TRBJ1-2
TGTGCCAGCAGTCCAAATGCCGCCGAGCCCCGTGGCTACACCTTC
CASSPNAAEPRGYTF
>TRBD1|TRBV12-3/TRBV12-4|-|TRBJ1-6
TGTGCCAGCAGGGGACAGGGGGACGGTTCACCCCTCCACTTT
CASRGQGDGSPLHF
>-|TRBV7-8|-|TRBJ2-5
TGTGCCAGCAGCTTGGCTGTGGAGACCCAGTACTTC
CASSLAVETQYF
>-|TRBV7-2|few|TRBJ1-1
TGTGCCAGCAGCTTAAGTGGAATGGAAGCTTTCTTT
CASSLSGMEAFF
>-|TRBV20-1|-|TRBJ1-5
TGCAGTGCTAGAGATCATAGCAATCAGCCCCAGCATTTT
CSARDHSNQPQHF
>-|TRBV6-5|-|TRBJ2-5
TGTGCCAGCAGTTCTTCTGGTAAATCGAAGACCCAGTACTTC
CASSSSGKSKTQYF
>TRBD2|TRBV6-1|-|TRBJ2-4
TGTGCCAGCAGCCCCTGGGGAGGGGTAGCCAAAAACATTCAGTACTTC
CASSPWGGVAKNIQYF
>-|TRBV6-4|-|TRBJ2-6
TGTGCCAGCAGTGAGGGCGCAGCGACTGGGGCCAACGTCCTGACTTTC
CASSEGAATGANVLTF
>TRBD1|TRBV11-2|few|TRBJ1-2
TGTGCCAGCAGCATCGCCCACGGGACAGGGGGAGGCTACACCTTC
CASSIAHGTGGGYTF
>TRBD2|TRBV24-1|few|TRBJ2-7
TGTGCCACCAGTGTAGCGGGAGGGACCTACGAGCAGTACTTC
CATSVAGGTYEQYF
>TRBD2|TRBV2|-|TRBJ2-7
TGTGCCAGCAGGGGACTAGCGGAAACCTACGAGCAGTACTTC
CASRGLAETYEQYF
>-|TRBV25-1|-|TRBJ1-5
TGTGCCAGCAGTGAATCCGGGAGGGGTCAGCCCCAGCATTTT
CASSESGRGQPQHF
>-|TRBV20-1|-|TRBJ1-6
TGCAGTGCCCCTAGGCCCGGGACCTCTAATTCACCCCTCCACTTT
CSAPRPGTSNSPLHF